One sample yielded the 24 T cell receptor beta chains listed below, sequenced in a study of T cells after posttransplantation cyclophosphamide. Cyclophosphamide on days +3 and +4 followed busulfan-fludarabine conditioning and a marrow graft. The assay was immunoSEQ multiplex PCR, and TCRdb's table has in-frame clones only and misses some. The sample yields about 5,700 clones, without any singletons. The specimen was PBMCs, collected 350 to 400 days after allogeneic stem cell transplant with posttransplant cyclophosphamide. The receptors stem from a male patient between 60 and 69 years old who received an allogeneic stem cell transplant from a related donor, was CMV-positive, and had acute GVHD only. The graft donor may be the source of some T cells.

In this sample, this clone turned up many times. DNA for the CDR3: TGTGCCAGCAGACAAACAGGGTACTATGGCTACACCTTC. Translating it yields CASRQTGYYGYTF. The V call is TRBV5-6, the J call TRBJ1-2; tentative D call: TRBD1 (6 bases). V lost 5 bases and J 3 bases, leaving 11 bases between the germline ends. Germline V CDR1 and CDR2: SGHDT, YYEEEE. The CDR3 runs to 13 residues.

This clone was detected ten times or more. The V and J genes are TRBV6-5 and TRBJ2-3; D remains unclear. Germline V gene sequence: CDR1 MNHEY, CDR2 SVGAGI. The CDR3 runs to 11 residues. Trimming took off 8 bases at V and 6 bases at J, with 9 bases between the two ends. Written as DNA, the CDR3 is TGTGCCAGCCAAGCGTTGGATACGCAGTATTTT. Translation: CASQALDTQYF.

This clone occurred many times. The V and J genes are TRBV20-1 and TRBJ2-1; the D is unclear. The V gene lost 3 bases and the J gene lost 9 bases, with 9 bases spanning the gap. The CDR3 extends over 11 amino acids. CDR1 DFQATT and CDR2 SNEGSKA come from the germline V gene (reference sequence). The DNA for the CDR3 is TGCAGTGCTAGCCAAGAGCCTGAGCAGTTCTTC. Its translation is CSASQEPEQFF.

In its sample, this clone was seen many times. This sequence joins TRBV7-3 and TRBJ2-1; 11 positions agree with TRBD2. This CDR3 is built from 17 residues. With 4 bases clipped from V and 4 bases from J, the junction kept 9 bases outside the gene matches. Germline values: CDR1 SGHTA, CDR2 FQGTGA. The CDR3 DNA reads as TGTGCCAGCAGCTCCGAGGCCGGGACTAGCGGATACAATGAGCAGTTCTTC. Amino acid sequence: CASSSEAGTSGYNEQFF. Filled out from reference TRBV7-3 and TRBJ2-1, the complete variable domain reads GAGVSQTPSNKVTEKGKYVELRCDPISGHTALYWYRQSLGQGPEFLIYFQGTGAADDSGLPNDRFFAVRPEGSVSTLKIQRTERGDSAVYLCASSSEAGTSGYNEQFFGPGTRLTVL.

This clone was picked up a small number of times. This sequence joins TRBV7-2 and TRBJ2-5; 12 nucleotides agree with TRBD2. The J call may be mistaken, given a closer DNA end match to TRBJ2-7. Looked up from germline, CDR1 is SGHTA and CDR2 is FQGNSA. The CDR3 has 15 residues. CDR3 in amino acids: CASSRTSGADYEQYF. CDR3 DNA sequence: TGTGCCAGCAGCCGGACTAGCGGGGCTGACTACGAGCAGTACTTC.

At least ten counts were recorded for this clone. The chain employs TRBV6-1 and TRBJ2-7, with unresolved D. The CDR3 loop spans 10 amino acids. Germline loops: CDR1 MNHNS, CDR2 SASEGT. V dropped 8 bases and J dropped 11 bases, with 13 bases sitting between them. In DNA form, the CDR3 reads TGTGCCAGCTATGAATCTAGTGAGTACTTC. Protein: CASYESSEYF.

At least ten counts were recorded for this clone. The V gene is TRBV27, the J gene TRBJ2-7, with a weak D call TRBD2 (5 bases). V lost 1 base and J 6 bases, leaving 10 bases between the germline ends. The CDR3 contains 13 residues. Germline V gene lookup returns CDR1 MNHEY and CDR2 SMNVEV (reference sequence). The DNA of the CDR3 is TGTGCCAGCAGTTTATTTCGCGGGTCCGAGCAGTACTTC. It translates to CASSLFRGSEQYF.

The sample holds many counts of this clone. V is TRBV5-1 and J is TRBJ2-1; tentatively, D is TRBD2 (6 bases). This CDR3 is 14 amino acids long. V was pared by 0 bases and J by 5 bases, with 9 bases between. CDR1 and CDR2 from the germline V gene are SGHRS and YFSETQ. CDR3 sequence reads: CASSLGDFNNEQFF. In DNA, the CDR3 is TGCGCCAGCAGCTTGGGGGACTTTAACAATGAGCAGTTCTTC. Drawing the rest from reference TRBV5-1 and TRBJ2-1, the complete variable domain is KAGVTQTPRYLIKTRGQQVTLSCSPISGHRSVSWYQQTPGQGLQFLFEYFSETQRNKGNFPGRFSGRQFSNSRSEMNVSTLELGDSALYLCASSLGDFNNEQFFGPGTRLTVL.

This clone was recorded at least ten times. V usage is TRBV2 and J usage is TRBJ2-4; TRBD2 matches 11 bases. Germline CDR1 and CDR2: SNHLY and FYNNEI. The J segment lost 4 bases and the V segment lost 6 bases, leaving 5 bases of the junction unmatched. The CDR3 has 15 residues. The CDR3 DNA is TGTGCCAGCAGACCGACTAGCGGGGATAAAAACATTCAGTACTTC. This encodes CASRPTSGDKNIQYF.

The sample holds many counts of this clone. The chain recombines TRBV11-2 with TRBJ1-1; D not resolved. Between the trimmed V and J ends, which lost 5 bases and 5 bases, there was a span of 9 bases. The CDR3 sequence is 12 residues long. Germline assignment: CDR1 SGHAT and CDR2 FQNNGV. CDR3 DNA sequence: TGTGCCAGCAGCCGAGGTAGTACTGAAGCTTTCTTT. Its protein product is CASSRGSTEAFF.

In this sample, this clone turned up many times. The chain links TRBV6-1 to TRBJ1-3; D possibly corresponds to TRBD1 (5 bases). The CDR3 covers 17 residues. V was pared by 4 bases and J by 2 bases, with 18 bases between. Germline V gives CDR1 MNHNS, CDR2 SASEGT. The CDR3 DNA reads as TGTGCCAGCAGTGCCGATCTGGTTAGGGGAACTGGAAACACCATATATTTT. Translating gives CASSADLVRGTGNTIYF.

This clone occurred many times. The rearrangement uses TRBV9 and TRBJ2-7, with 7 bases aligning to TRBD2. The trim removed 3 bases at V and 2 bases at J, leaving 5 bases unmatched. The germline V gene has CDR1 SGDLS and CDR2 YYNGEE. This CDR3 has 14 amino acids. For the CDR3, the DNA is TGTGCCAGCAGCGCCGGGACTACAGCCTACGAGCAGTACTTC. Its translation: CASSAGTTAYEQYF.

This clone was detected many times. The gene calls are TRBV6-6 and TRBJ2-1; 11 bases match TRBD1. CDR3 size: 16 residues. V was pared by 7 bases and J by 7 bases, with 12 bases of the junction left unmatched. Per germline, CDR1 MNHNY and CDR2 SVGAGI (reference sequence). The CDR3 DNA is TGTGCCAGCACCCTGGGCTTAGGGGACAGGGGGAATGAGCAGTTCTTC. It yields the protein CASTLGLGDRGNEQFF.

This clone came up many times. The V call is TRBV28, the J call TRBJ2-7; tentative D call: TRBD1 (6 bases). The CDR3 has 16 residues. V was pared by 5 bases and J by 0 bases, with 17 bases between. CDR1 is MDHEN and CDR2 is SYDVKM in the germline V gene. The CDR3 reads CASSLGGQTSSYEQYF. CDR3 DNA sequence: TGTGCCAGCAGTCTAGGGGGACAAACTAGCTCCTACGAGCAGTACTTC.

By sample share, this clone is medium-sized. The rearrangement links TRBV19 to TRBJ1-5; possibly TRBD1 for D (5 bases). The V end lost 6 bases, the J end lost 2 bases, and 11 bases lay between the germline ends. The length of the CDR3 is 14 residues. Per the germline V gene, CDR1 is LNHDA and CDR2 is SQIVND (reference sequence). CDR3 residues: CASRSGNGNQPQHF. CDR3 DNA sequence: TGTGCCAGTAGGTCAGGGAACGGCAATCAGCCCCAGCATTTT. The full variable domain, in which reference TRBV19 and TRBJ1-5 provide the parts outside the CDR3, is DGGITQSPKYLFRKEGQNVTLSCEQNLNHDAMYWYRQDPGQGLRLIYYSQIVNDFQKGDIAEGYSVSREKKESFPLTVTSAQKNPTAFYLCASRSGNGNQPQHFGDGTRLSIL.

This clone was recorded many times. The chain employs TRBV30 and TRBJ2-7; tentatively, D is TRBD1 (7 bases). Trimming stripped 2 bases from V and 3 bases from J, with 14 bases between. Germline V CDR1 and CDR2: GTSNPN, SVGIG (reference sequence). The CDR3 has 14 amino acids. The CDR3 is CAWSRGTEVYEQYF. As DNA, the CDR3 is TGTGCCTGGAGTCGGGGGACAGAAGTCTACGAGCAGTACTTC. Full variable domain (missing parts from reference TRBV30 and TRBJ2-7): SQTIHQWPATLVQPVGSPLSLECTVEGTSNPNLYWYRQAAGRGLQLLFYSVGIGQISSEVPQNLSASRPQDRQFILSSKKLLLSDSGFYLCAWSRGTEVYEQYFGPGTRLTVT.

This clone was recorded at least ten times. The chain links TRBV11-3 to TRBJ2-1; 8 bases are shared with TRBD2. Germline CDR1 reads SGHNT; CDR2 reads YENEEA. J lost 4 bases, V lost 5 bases, and 16 bases had no gene match. The CDR3 totals 18 residues. CDR3 in amino acids: CASSQFGGAGVRYNEQFF. The CDR3 DNA is TGTGCCAGCAGCCAATTCGGAGGAGCGGGAGTTAGATACAATGAGCAGTTCTTC.

This clone was counted only a few times. The rearrangement links TRBV2 to TRBJ1-6; the match to TRBD1 covers 7 bases. CDR3 length: 19 amino acids. V shed 2 bases, J shed 5 bases, and the junction held 15 bases outside the gene matches. CDR1 and CDR2 from the germline V gene are SNHLY and FYNNEI. CDR3 bases: TGTGCCAGCAGTGAACGGCCGGGACAGAGACCGTTAGATAATTCACCCCTCCACTTT. This translates into CASSERPGQRPLDNSPLHF.

In this sample, this clone turned up many times. The chain links TRBV7-2 to TRBJ2-1; D ambiguous. V was trimmed by 1 base and J by 8 bases, leaving 15 bases between them. The CDR3 totals 15 residues. Germline loops: CDR1 SGHTA, CDR2 FQGNSA. CDR3 bases: TGTGCCAGCAGCTTAGTGGCCGGAGCTGGTTATGAGCAGTTCTTC. Its protein is CASSLVAGAGYEQFF.

In this sample, this clone turned up many times. The rearrangement joins TRBV27 to TRBJ2-3; 10 nucleotides match TRBD1. V dropped 3 bases and J dropped 1; count of bases not matched to a gene: 1. CDR1 and CDR2 from the germline V gene are MNHEY and SMNVEV (reference sequence). This CDR3 has 15 amino acids. This CDR3 reads CASSFGTGGTDTQYF. CDR3 nucleotides: TGTGCCAGCAGTTTCGGGACAGGGGGCACAGATACGCAGTATTTT.

This clone was observed a handful of times. A much larger clone sits a single nucleotide away, making a read error possible. The sample contains more than one DNA sequence encoding this CDR3. The chain carries TRBV2 and TRBJ2-1; 11 bases are shared with TRBD2. CDR1 is SNHLY, CDR2 FYNNEI, per germline. V shed 10 bases and J 5 bases; nucleotides not matched to a gene: 7. The CDR3 runs to 14 residues. This CDR3 is CATQLAGVDNEQFF. DNA for the CDR3: TGTGCCACCCAACTAGCGGGAGTCGACAATGAGCAGTTCTTC.

This clone was observed at least ten times. The gene calls are TRBV7-2 and TRBJ2-7; 8 positions match TRBD1. Germline CDR1 is SGHTA and CDR2 is FQGNSA. V trimming: 5 bases; J trimming: 4 bases; junction bases outside the gene matches: 4. The CDR3 runs 13 residues. The CDR3 loop reads CASSTGTGYEQYF. As DNA, the CDR3 is TGTGCCAGCAGCACCGGGACAGGATACGAGCAGTACTTC.

This clone was recorded many times. V gene TRBV5-1 combines with J gene TRBJ1-4; D gene ambiguous. This CDR3 region has 14 residues. The ends were cut back, 4 bases at V and 3 bases at J, with 10 bases in the middle. CDR1 and CDR2 (germline): SGHRS, YFSETQ. The CDR3 here is CASSPGDSNEKLFF. In DNA, the CDR3 is TGCGCCAGCAGCCCCGGGGATTCTAATGAAAAACTGTTTTTT. Combining the CDR3 with reference TRBV5-1 and TRBJ1-4 gives the whole variable domain KAGVTQTPRYLIKTRGQQVTLSCSPISGHRSVSWYQQTPGQGLQFLFEYFSETQRNKGNFPGRFSGRQFSNSRSEMNVSTLELGDSALYLCASSPGDSNEKLFFGSGTQLSVL.

V is TRBV6-4 and J is TRBJ2-1; 9 positions agree with TRBD2. The CDR3 runs to 16 residues. V was pared by 4 bases and J by 4 bases, with 8 bases of the junction left unmatched. Germline CDR1 and CDR2: MRHNA and SNTAGT. The CDR3 DNA reads TGTGCCAGCAGTGCTACTAGTAGCGGGGGATACAATGAGCAGTTCTTC. This translates into CASSATSSGGYNEQFF.